Only a few counts were recorded for the clone carrying this T cell receptor (beta chain). As yet, its antigen is unknown. This sample was taken from a study of CD8+ T cells in alopecia areata. cDNA reverse transcribed from extracted RNA served as the sequencing template. Assay used: immunoSEQ multiplex PCR; TCRdb lists only in-frame clones, some missing. The sample holds roughly 200,000 clones, 53% seen once. Regarding treatment: oral pan-JAK inhibitor, 5-10 mg twice daily. General study findings and limits: Because of a solitary nonresponder, the connection of baseline CD8+ expansion to response stays uncertain.

This sample comprised CD8+ T cells sorted from blood, obtained at week 24, from a patient treated with tofacitinib. The sequence came from a human donor with alopecia areata.

CDR3 region: CASSLLGGGSYEQYF. The CDR3 DNA follows: TGTGCCAGCAGCTTACTGGGGGGGGGCTCCTACGAGCAGTACTTC. The J gene is TRBJ2-7, the V gene TRBV7-6; 7 bases are shared with TRBD2. J gave up 0 bases and V 2 bases, and 4 bases lay outside the gene matches. The CDR3 totals 15 residues. CDR1 and CDR2 from the germline V gene are SGHVS and FNYEAQ. Supplemented by reference TRBV7-6 and TRBJ2-7, the full variable domain reads GAGVSQSPRYKVTKRGQDVALRCDPISGHVSLYWYRQALGQGPEFLTYFNYEAQQDKSGLPNDRFSAERPEGSISTLTIQRTEQRDSAMYRCASSLLGGGSYEQYFGPGTRLTVT.